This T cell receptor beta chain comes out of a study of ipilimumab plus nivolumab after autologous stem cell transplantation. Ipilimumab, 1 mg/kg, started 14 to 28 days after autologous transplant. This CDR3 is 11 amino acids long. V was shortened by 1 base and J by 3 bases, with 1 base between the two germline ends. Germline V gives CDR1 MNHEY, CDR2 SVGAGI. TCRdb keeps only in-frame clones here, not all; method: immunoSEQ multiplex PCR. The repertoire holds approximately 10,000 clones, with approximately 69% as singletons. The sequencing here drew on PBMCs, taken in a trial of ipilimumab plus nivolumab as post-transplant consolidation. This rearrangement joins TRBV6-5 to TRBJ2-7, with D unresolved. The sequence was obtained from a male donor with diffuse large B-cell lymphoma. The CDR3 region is CASSYFYEQYF. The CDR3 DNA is TGTGCCAGCAGTTACTTCTACGAGCAGTACTTC.